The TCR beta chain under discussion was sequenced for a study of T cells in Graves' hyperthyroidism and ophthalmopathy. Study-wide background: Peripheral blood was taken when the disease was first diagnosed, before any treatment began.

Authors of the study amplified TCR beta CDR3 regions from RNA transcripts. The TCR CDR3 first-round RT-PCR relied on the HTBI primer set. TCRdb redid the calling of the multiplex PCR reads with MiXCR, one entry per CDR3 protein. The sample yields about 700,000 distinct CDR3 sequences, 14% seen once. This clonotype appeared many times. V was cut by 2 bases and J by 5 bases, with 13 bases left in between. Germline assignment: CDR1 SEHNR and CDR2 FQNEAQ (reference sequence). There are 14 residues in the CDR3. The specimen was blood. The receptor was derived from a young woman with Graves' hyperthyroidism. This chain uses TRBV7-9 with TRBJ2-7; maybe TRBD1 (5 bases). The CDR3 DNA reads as TGTGCCAGCAGCTTACCCAGGGTTAGCCACGAGCAGTACTTC. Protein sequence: CASSLPRVSHEQYF.